Reported below is one T cell receptor (beta chain). This specimen comes from a study of OX40 agonist ivuxolimab in advanced cancers. Sequencing used immunoSEQ multiplex PCR; TCRdb keeps in-frame clones, though not all of them. The table shows approximately 100,000 clones, with 90% occurring only once. The study sampled blood at baseline, cycle 4 day 1, and cycle 7 day 1. The CDR3 consists of 16 residues. With 5 bases removed from V and 2 bases from J, the gap between germline ends came to 16 bases. CDR1 LNHDA and CDR2 SQIVND come from the germline V gene (reference sequence). Source: CD4+ or CD8+ T cells sorted from blood, taken in a trial of the OX40 agonist ivuxolimab. This chain links TRBV19 with TRBJ1-3, with a weak D call TRBD1 (6 bases). The sequence came from an adult with an advanced solid tumor such as melanoma, head and neck, liver or kidney cancer. The CDR3 DNA reads as TGTGCCAGTAGTGCTAGGCACAGGGTCACTGGAAACACCATATATTTT. Translation: CASSARHRVTGNTIYF.